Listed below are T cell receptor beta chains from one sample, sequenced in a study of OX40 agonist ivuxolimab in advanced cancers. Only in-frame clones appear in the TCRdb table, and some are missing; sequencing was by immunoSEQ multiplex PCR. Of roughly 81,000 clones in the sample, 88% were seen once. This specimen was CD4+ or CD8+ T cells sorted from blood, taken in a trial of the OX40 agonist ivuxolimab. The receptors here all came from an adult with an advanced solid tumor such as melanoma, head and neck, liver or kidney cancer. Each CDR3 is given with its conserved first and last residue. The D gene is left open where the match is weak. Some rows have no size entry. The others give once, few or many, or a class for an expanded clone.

CDR3nt: TGCGCCAGCAGTGAGGCCGGCGAGCAGTACTTC; CDR3aa: CASSEAGEQYF; d_gene: -; v_gene: TRBV10-2; len: 11; abundance: once; j_gene: TRBJ2-7
CDR3nt: TGCAGCGTTCTCACAGGGGGGTTCTACGAGCAGTACTTC; CDR3aa: CSVLTGGFYEQYF; d_gene: TRBD1; v_gene: TRBV29-1; len: 13; abundance: once; j_gene: TRBJ2-7
CDR3nt: TGTGCCAGCAGCTCCCTCGGTACAGCTGCTTCACCCCTCCACTTT; CDR3aa: CASSSLGTAASPLHF; d_gene: -; v_gene: TRBV7-9; len: 15; abundance: -; j_gene: TRBJ1-6
CDR3nt: TGTGCCAGCAGCTTAACGGCTAGCGTCCACGAGCAGTACTTC; CDR3aa: CASSLTASVHEQYF; d_gene: -; v_gene: TRBV7-9; len: 14; abundance: -; j_gene: TRBJ2-7
CDR3nt: TGTGCCAGCAGTTACTCACCGGGACGGACCAACTATGGCTACACCTTC; CDR3aa: CASSYSPGRTNYGYTF; d_gene: -; v_gene: TRBV6-5; len: 16; abundance: -; j_gene: TRBJ1-2
CDR3nt: TGTGCCAGTATAACAGGGCATGAGCAGTTCTTC; CDR3aa: CASITGHEQFF; d_gene: -; v_gene: TRBV19; len: 11; abundance: -; j_gene: TRBJ2-1
CDR3nt: TGTGCCAGCACCCCCGGGGACTGGGGCCCCCAGCATTTT; CDR3aa: CASTPGDWGPQHF; d_gene: -; v_gene: TRBV6-5; len: 13; abundance: -; j_gene: TRBJ1-5
CDR3nt: TGCGCCAGCTACAACAGGGGGAACACTGAAGCTTTCTTT; CDR3aa: CASYNRGNTEAFF; d_gene: TRBD1; v_gene: TRBV4-1; len: 13; abundance: -; j_gene: TRBJ1-1
CDR3nt: TGTGCCAGCTCACCTGTAGTAACGGGGGAGAGCAATCAGCCCCAGCATTTT; CDR3aa: CASSPVVTGESNQPQHF; d_gene: -; v_gene: TRBV18; len: 17; abundance: -; j_gene: TRBJ1-5
CDR3nt: TGCGCCAGCAGCTTGGACAGTCAGAACACTGAAGCTTTCTTT; CDR3aa: CASSLDSQNTEAFF; d_gene: -; v_gene: TRBV5-1; len: 14; abundance: -; j_gene: TRBJ1-1
CDR3nt: TGTGCCAGCTCACCACCGGGTGCGAACACTGAAGCTTTCTTT; CDR3aa: CASSPPGANTEAFF; d_gene: -; v_gene: TRBV18; len: 14; abundance: -; j_gene: TRBJ1-1
CDR3nt: TGTGCCATCAGTGCGAGAGATCAGGGAAATGAGCAGTTCTTC; CDR3aa: CAISARDQGNEQFF; d_gene: -; v_gene: TRBV10-3; len: 14; abundance: once; j_gene: TRBJ2-1